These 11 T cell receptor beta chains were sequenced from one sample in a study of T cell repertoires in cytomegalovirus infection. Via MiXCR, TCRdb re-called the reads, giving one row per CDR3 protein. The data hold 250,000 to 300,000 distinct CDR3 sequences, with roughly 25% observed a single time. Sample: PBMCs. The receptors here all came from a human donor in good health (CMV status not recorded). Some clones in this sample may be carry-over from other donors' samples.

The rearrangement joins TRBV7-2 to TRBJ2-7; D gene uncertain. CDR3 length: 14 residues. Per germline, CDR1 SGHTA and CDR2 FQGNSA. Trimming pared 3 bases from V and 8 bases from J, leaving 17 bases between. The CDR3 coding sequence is TGTGCCAGCAGCTTCCCCCCACTTAACGAGCAGCAGTACTTC. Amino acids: CASSFPPLNEQQYF. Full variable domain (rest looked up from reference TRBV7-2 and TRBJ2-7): GAGVSQSPSNKVTEKGKDVELRCDPISGHTALYWYRQSLGQGLEFLIYFQGNSAPDKSGLPSDRFSAERTGGSVSTLTIQRTQQEDSAVYLCASSFPPLNEQQYFGPGTRLTVT.

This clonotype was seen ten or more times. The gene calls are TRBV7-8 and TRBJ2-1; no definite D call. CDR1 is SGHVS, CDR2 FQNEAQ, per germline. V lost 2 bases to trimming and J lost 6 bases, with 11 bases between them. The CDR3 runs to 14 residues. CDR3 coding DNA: TGTGCCAGCAGCTTACCTGGGTCTTTCAATGAGCAGTTCTTC. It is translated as CASSLPGSFNEQFF.

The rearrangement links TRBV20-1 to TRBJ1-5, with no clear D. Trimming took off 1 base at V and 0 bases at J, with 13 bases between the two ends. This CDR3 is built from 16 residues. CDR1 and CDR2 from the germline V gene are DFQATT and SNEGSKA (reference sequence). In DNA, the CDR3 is TGCAGTGCTAGAGGTTTGACAACCTATAGCAATCAGCCCCAGCATTTT. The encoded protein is CSARGLTTYSNQPQHF.

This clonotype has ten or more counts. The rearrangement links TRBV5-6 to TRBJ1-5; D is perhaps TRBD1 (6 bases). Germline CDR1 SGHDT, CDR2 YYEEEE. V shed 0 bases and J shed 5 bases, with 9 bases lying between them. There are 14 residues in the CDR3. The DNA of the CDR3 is TGTGCCAGCAGCTTGGCCGGGGGCGATCAGCCCCAGCATTTT. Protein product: CASSLAGGDQPQHF. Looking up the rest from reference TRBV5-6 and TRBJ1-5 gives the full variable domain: DAGVTQSPTHLIKTRGQQVTLRCSPKSGHDTVSWYQQALGQGPQFIFQYYEEEERQRGNFPDRFSGHQFPNYSSELNVNALLLGDSALYLCASSLAGGDQPQHFGDGTRLSIL.

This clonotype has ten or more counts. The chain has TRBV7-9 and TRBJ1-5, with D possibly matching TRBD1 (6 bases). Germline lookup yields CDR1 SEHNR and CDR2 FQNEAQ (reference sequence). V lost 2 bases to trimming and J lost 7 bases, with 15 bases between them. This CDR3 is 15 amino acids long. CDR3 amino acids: CASSLTGRGIQPQHF. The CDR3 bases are TGTGCCAGCAGCTTAACGGGCAGGGGTATACAGCCCCAGCATTTT.

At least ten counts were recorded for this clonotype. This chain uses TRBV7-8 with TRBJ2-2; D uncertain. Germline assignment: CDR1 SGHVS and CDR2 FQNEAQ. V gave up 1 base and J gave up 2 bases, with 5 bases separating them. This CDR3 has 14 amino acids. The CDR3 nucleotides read TGTGCCAGCAGCTTAGGGATAAACACCGGGGAGCTGTTTTTT. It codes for CASSLGINTGELFF.

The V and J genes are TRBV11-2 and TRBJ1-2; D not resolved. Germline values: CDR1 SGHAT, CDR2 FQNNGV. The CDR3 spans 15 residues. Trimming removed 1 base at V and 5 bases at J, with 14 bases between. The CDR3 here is CASSLAPDPWYGYTF. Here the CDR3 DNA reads TGTGCCAGCAGCTTAGCCCCGGACCCCTGGTATGGCTACACCTTC.

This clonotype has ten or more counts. The CDR3 region is CASTRDTNTGELFF. As DNA, the CDR3 is TGTGCCAGCACCCGGGACACCAACACCGGGGAGCTGTTTTTT. The V and J genes are TRBV6-5 and TRBJ2-2; D perhaps matches TRBD1 (6 bases). The CDR3 runs 14 residues. Trimming removed 7 bases at V and 2 bases at J, with 11 bases between. CDR1 MNHEY and CDR2 SVGAGI come from the germline V gene.

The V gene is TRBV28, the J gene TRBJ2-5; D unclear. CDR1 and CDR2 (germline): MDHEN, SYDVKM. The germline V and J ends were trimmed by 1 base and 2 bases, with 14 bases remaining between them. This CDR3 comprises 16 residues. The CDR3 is CASSLFSLRPQETQYF. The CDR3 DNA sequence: TGTGCCAGCAGTTTATTTTCTCTCCGACCTCAAGAGACCCAGTACTTC.

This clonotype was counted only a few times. CDR3 in amino acids: CASSWGHNEQFF. CDR3 nucleotide sequence: TGTGCCAGCAGCTGGGGACACAATGAGCAGTTCTTC. The rearrangement joins TRBV5-6 to TRBJ2-1; possibly TRBD1 or TRBD2 for D (5 bases each). Germline V gene lookup returns CDR1 SGHDT and CDR2 YYEEEE. This CDR3 is built from 12 residues. The ends were cut back, 3 bases at V and 5 bases at J, with 6 bases in the middle.

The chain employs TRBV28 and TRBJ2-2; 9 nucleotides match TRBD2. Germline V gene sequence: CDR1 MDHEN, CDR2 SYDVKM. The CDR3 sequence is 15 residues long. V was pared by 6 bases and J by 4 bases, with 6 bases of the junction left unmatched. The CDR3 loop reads CASSRSGGLTGELFF. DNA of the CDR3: TGTGCCAGCAGCCGTAGCGGGGGACTCACCGGGGAGCTGTTTTTT. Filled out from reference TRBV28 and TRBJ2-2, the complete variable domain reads DVKVTQSSRYLVKRTGEKVFLECVQDMDHENMFWYRQDPGLGLRLIYFSYDVKMKEKGDIPEGYSVSREKKERFSLILESASTNQTSMYLCASSRSGGLTGELFFGEGSRLTVL.